A selection of T cell receptor beta chains follows, all from one sample in a study of blood T cells in healthy people across ages. MiXCR, run by TCRdb on the 5' RACE reads, gives a single entry per CDR3 protein. Among approximately 760,000 distinct CDR3 sequences listed, 25% were seen once. This sample was also put to use in a study of T cells of mothers and their children.

The sequencing sample was made of blood. Every receptor here comes from a boy aged 10-17 years in good health. Both conserved end residues are part of each CDR3. Fields, in order: D gene, clone size, V gene, J gene, CDR3 protein, CDR3 DNA. D genes are given only for firm matches. Clone size is not always given. Where it is, it says once, few, many or a class for expanded clones.

>.|.|TRBV12-3/TRBV12-4|TRBJ1-4
CASCGLPGEKLFF
TGTGCCAGTTGCGGCCTACCTGGGGAAAAACTGTTTTTT
>TRBD2|.|TRBV29-1|TRBJ2-5
CSVVGGWASETQYF
TGCAGCGTTGTGGGGGGGTGGGCTTCAGAGACCCAGTACTTC
>.|.|TRBV5-5|TRBJ1-6
CASSWDAPNSPLHF
TGTGCCAGCAGCTGGGACGCCCCTAATTCACCCCTCCACTTT
>.|few|TRBV10-3|TRBJ2-5
CAISEVEGLSGTQYF
TGTGCCATCAGTGAGGTGGAGGGCCTTTCGGGGACCCAGTACTTC
>TRBD2|.|TRBV5-1|TRBJ2-5
CASSLAGSGGPSRETQYF
TGCGCCAGCAGCTTGGCCGGATCGGGAGGGCCGTCAAGAGAGACCCAGTACTTC
>.|.|TRBV28|TRBJ1-5
CASRFGGEGQPQHF
TGTGCCAGCAGGTTCGGAGGGGAAGGACAGCCCCAGCATTTT
>TRBD2|few|TRBV20-1|TRBJ2-5
CSAEQIAGGLETQYF
TGCAGTGCTGAACAAATAGCGGGGGGGCTGGAGACCCAGTACTTC
>.|.|TRBV10-3|TRBJ2-5
CAISERAQETQYF
TGTGCCATCAGTGAAAGGGCCCAAGAGACCCAGTACTTC
>.|many|TRBV11-2|TRBJ2-7
CASSSGWVGVEQYF
TGTGCCAGCAGCTCCGGGTGGGTCGGTGTGGAGCAGTACTTC
>TRBD2|few|TRBV5-1|TRBJ2-5
CASSLTSAPPGETQYF
TGCGCCAGCAGCTTAACTAGCGCGCCCCCCGGGGAGACCCAGTACTTC
>.|few|TRBV4-1|TRBJ1-2
CASSHPQGSNYGYTF
TGCGCCAGCAGCCATCCTCAGGGATCCAACTATGGCTACACCTTC
>.|.|TRBV7-9|TRBJ2-3
CASSLLQGGTDTQYF
TGTGCCAGCAGCTTATTGCAGGGAGGCACAGATACGCAGTATTTT
>TRBD1|once|TRBV10-3|TRBJ2-5
CAISETDAWTGKETQYF
TGTGCCATCAGTGAAACTGACGCTTGGACAGGAAAAGAGACCCAGTACTTC
>.|.|TRBV21-1|TRBJ2-4
CASSKERGLAKNIQYF
TGTGCCAGCAGCAAAGAGCGGGGATTGGCCAAAAACATTCAGTACTTC
>.|once|TRBV12-3/TRBV12-4|TRBJ2-2
CASSSGSGGGELFF
TGTGCCAGCAGTTCAGGGAGCGGAGGCGGGGAGCTGTTTTTT
>.|.|TRBV6-1|TRBJ1-6
CASSGGEGWSPLHF
TGTGCCAGCAGTGGAGGGGAAGGCTGGTCACCCCTCCACTTT
>.|few|TRBV4-1|TRBJ2-1
CASSQALDGYNEQFF
TGCGCCAGTAGCCAAGCACTAGATGGCTACAATGAGCAGTTCTTC
>TRBD2|few|TRBV14|TRBJ2-5
CASSKAGRETQYF
TGTGCCAGCAGCAAAGCGGGGAGAGAGACCCAGTACTTC
>TRBD1|.|TRBV12-5|TRBJ1-5
CASGRTGYQPQHF
TGTGCTAGTGGTCGGACAGGGTATCAGCCCCAGCATTTT
>.|.|TRBV6-2/TRBV6-3|TRBJ1-1
CASSYRDGLNTEAFF
TGTGCCAGCAGTTACCGGGACGGATTGAACACTGAAGCTTTCTTT
>TRBD1|few|TRBV10-3|TRBJ2-2
CAINNRGTGELFF
TGTGCCATCAATAACAGGGGGACCGGGGAGCTGTTTTTT
>.|.|TRBV10-3|TRBJ1-2
CAIMGGGYGYTF
TGTGCCATCATGGGGGGAGGGTATGGCTACACCTTC
>TRBD1|.|TRBV4-2|TRBJ1-2
CASSQVRTGGEGYTF
TGTGCCAGCAGCCAAGTTCGGACAGGGGGCGAGGGCTACACCTTC
>.|.|TRBV3-1|TRBJ2-4
CASSPGTDKNIQYF
TGTGCCAGCAGCCCCGGGACGGACAAAAACATTCAGTACTTT
>TRBD2|.|TRBV29-1|TRBJ2-3
CSFDGASGSPDTQYF
TGCAGCTTCGATGGGGCTAGCGGGAGCCCAGATACGCAGTATTTT
>.|.|TRBV15|TRBJ2-2
CATSREQGVGELFF
TGTGCCACCAGCAGAGAACAGGGCGTGGGGGAGCTGTTTTTT
>.|few|TRBV12-3/TRBV12-4|TRBJ2-3
CASSPPGIDTQYF
TGTGCCAGCAGTCCCCCCGGGATAGATACGCAGTATTTT
>.|few|TRBV12-3/TRBV12-4|TRBJ2-5
CASSFTAGETQYF
TGTGCCAGCAGTTTTACAGCGGGAGAGACCCAGTACTTC
>.|few|TRBV24-1|TRBJ2-3
CATSDFKQGADTQYF
TGTGCCACCAGTGATTTTAAACAGGGTGCAGATACGCAGTATTTT
>.|.|TRBV7-3|TRBJ2-3
CASSLRPGDTQYF
TGTGCCAGCAGCTTAAGGCCAGGAGATACGCAGTATTTT
>.|.|TRBV2|TRBJ2-5
CASQPTAYQETQYF
TGTGCCAGCCAGCCGACAGCGTACCAAGAGACCCAGTACTTC